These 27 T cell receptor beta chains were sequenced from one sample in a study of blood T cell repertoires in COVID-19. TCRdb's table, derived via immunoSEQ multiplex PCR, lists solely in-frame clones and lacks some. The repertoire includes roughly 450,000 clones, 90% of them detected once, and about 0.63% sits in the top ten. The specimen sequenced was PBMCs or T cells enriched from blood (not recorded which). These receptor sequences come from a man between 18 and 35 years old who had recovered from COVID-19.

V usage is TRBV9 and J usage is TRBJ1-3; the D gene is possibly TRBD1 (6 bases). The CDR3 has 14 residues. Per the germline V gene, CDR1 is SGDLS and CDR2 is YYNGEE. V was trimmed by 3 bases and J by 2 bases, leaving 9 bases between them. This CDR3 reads CASSAGTTGNTIYF. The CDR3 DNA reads TGTGCCAGCAGCGCGGGGACAACTGGAAACACCATATATTTT.

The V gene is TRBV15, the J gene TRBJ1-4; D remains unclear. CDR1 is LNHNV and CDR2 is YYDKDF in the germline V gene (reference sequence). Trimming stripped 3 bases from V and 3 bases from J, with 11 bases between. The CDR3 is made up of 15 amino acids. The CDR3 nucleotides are TGTGCCACCAGCAGGGCAAGGAGTTCTAATGAAAAACTGTTTTTT. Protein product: CATSRARSSNEKLFF.

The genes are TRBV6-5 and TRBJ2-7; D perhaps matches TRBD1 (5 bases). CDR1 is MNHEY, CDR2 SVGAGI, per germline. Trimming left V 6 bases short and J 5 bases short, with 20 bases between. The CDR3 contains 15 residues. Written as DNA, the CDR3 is TGTGCCAGCAGCAACCCTTATGGACAACCACACGAGCAGTACTTC. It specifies CASSNPYGQPHEQYF.

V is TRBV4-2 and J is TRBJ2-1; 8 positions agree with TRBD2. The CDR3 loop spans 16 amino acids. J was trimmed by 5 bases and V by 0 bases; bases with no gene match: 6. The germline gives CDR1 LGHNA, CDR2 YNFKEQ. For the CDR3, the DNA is TGTGCCAGCAGCCAAGACACGGGAGGGCCCCACAATGAGCAGTTCTTC. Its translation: CASSQDTGGPHNEQFF.

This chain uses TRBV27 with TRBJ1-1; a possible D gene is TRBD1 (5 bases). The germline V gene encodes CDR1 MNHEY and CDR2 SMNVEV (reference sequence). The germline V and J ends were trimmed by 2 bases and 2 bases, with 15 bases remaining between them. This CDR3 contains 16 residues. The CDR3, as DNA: TGTGCCAGCAGTTTAGTGGGGAAGGGGTTAAACACTGAAGCTTTCTTT. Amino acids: CASSLVGKGLNTEAFF.

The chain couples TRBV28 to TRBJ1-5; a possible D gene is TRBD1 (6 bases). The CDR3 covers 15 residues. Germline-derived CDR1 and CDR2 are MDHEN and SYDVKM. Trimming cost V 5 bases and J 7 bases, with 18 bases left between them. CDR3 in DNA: TGTGCCAGCAGTCCCGCCCGACAGGTTGACCAGCCCCAGCATTTT. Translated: CASSPARQVDQPQHF.

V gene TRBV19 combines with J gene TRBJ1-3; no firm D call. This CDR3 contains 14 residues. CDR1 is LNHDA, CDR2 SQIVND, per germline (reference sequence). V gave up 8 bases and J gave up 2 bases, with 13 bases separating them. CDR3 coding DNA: TGTGCCAGTTCGAACTACCCCCCTGGAAACACCATATATTTT. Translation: CASSNYPPGNTIYF.

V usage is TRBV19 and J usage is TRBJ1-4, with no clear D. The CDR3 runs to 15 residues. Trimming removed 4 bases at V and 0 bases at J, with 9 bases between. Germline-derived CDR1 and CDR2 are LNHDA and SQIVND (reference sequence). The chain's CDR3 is CASSTSPATNEKLFF. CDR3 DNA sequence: TGTGCCAGTAGTACCAGTCCAGCAACTAATGAAAAACTGTTTTTT.

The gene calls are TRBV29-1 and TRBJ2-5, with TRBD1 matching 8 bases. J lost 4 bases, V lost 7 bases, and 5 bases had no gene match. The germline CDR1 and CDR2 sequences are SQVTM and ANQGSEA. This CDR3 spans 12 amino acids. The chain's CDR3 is CSARQGIETQYF. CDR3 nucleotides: TGCAGCGCCCGACAGGGGATAGAGACCCAGTACTTC.

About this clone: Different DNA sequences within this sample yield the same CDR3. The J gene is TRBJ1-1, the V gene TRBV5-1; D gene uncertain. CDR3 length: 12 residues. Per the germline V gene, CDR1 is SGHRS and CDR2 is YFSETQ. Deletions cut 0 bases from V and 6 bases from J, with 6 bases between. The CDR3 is CASSLGGPEAFF. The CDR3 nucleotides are TGCGCCAGCAGCTTGGGAGGTCCTGAAGCTTTCTTT.

The CDR3 DNA reads as TGTGCCAGTTCGGACTTATCACGCCCTGAAGCTTTCTTT. Translated, it gives CASSDLSRPEAFF. V usage is TRBV19 and J usage is TRBJ1-1; no reliable D call. V was clipped by 8 bases and J by 6 bases, with 16 bases between them. Germline V gene lookup returns CDR1 LNHDA and CDR2 SQIVND (reference sequence). The CDR3 length is 13 residues.

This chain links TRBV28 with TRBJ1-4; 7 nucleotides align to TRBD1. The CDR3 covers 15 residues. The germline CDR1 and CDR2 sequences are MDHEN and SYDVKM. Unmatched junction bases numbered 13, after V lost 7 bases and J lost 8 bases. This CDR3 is CASTPLTGMGEKLFF. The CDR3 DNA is TGTGCCAGCACTCCTTTGACAGGGATGGGAGAAAAACTGTTTTTT.

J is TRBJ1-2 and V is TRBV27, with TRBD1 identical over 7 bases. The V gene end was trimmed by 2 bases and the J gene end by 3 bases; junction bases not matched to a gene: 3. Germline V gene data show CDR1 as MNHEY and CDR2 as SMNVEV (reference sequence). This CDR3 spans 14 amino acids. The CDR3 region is CASSLTGADYGYTF. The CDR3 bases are TGTGCCAGCAGTTTAACAGGGGCGGACTATGGCTACACCTTC.

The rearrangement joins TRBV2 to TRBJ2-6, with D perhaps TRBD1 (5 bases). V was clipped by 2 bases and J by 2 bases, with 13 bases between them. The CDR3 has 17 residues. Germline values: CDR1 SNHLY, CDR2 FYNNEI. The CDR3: CASSERGNQAGANVLTF. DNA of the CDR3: TGTGCCAGCAGTGAAAGGGGCAATCAGGCTGGGGCCAACGTCCTGACTTTC.

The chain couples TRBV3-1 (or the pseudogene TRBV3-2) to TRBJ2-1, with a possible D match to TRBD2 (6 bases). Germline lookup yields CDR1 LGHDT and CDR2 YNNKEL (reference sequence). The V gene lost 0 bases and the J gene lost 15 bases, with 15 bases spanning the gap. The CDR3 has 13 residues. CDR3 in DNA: TGTGCCAGCAGCCAAGAGTCCGGGCGGGGACTGTTCTTC. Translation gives CASSQESGRGLFF.

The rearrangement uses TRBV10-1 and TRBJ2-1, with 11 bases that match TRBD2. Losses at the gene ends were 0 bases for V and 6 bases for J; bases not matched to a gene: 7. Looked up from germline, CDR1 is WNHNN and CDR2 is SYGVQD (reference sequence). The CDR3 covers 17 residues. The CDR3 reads CASSESKVLAGVNEQFF. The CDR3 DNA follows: TGCGCCAGCAGTGAGTCGAAGGTACTAGCGGGAGTCAATGAGCAGTTCTTC.

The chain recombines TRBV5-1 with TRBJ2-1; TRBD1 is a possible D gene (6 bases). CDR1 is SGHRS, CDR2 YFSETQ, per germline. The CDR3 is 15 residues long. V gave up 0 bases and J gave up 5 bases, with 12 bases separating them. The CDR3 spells CASSLGGLRDNEQFF. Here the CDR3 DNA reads TGCGCCAGCAGCTTGGGGGGGCTCCGAGACAATGAGCAGTTCTTC.

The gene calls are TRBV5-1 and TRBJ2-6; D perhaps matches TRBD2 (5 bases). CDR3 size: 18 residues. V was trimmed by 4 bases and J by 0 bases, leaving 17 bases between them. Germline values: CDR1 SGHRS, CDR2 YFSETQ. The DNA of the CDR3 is TGCGCCAGCAGCCCTGGGGATGGACTGTTCTCTGGGGCCAACGTCCTGACTTTC. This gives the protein CASSPGDGLFSGANVLTF. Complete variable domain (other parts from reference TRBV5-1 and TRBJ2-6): KAGVTQTPRYLIKTRGQQVTLSCSPISGHRSVSWYQQTPGQGLQFLFEYFSETQRNKGNFPGRFSGRQFSNSRSEMNVSTLELGDSALYLCASSPGDGLFSGANVLTFGAGSRLTVL.

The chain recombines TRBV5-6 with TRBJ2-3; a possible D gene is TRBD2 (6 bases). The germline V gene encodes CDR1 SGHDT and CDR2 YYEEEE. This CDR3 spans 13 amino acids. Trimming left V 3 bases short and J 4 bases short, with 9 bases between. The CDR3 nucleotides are TGTGCCAGCAGCTGGGACTTAGCAGATACGCAGTATTTT. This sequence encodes CASSWDLADTQYF.

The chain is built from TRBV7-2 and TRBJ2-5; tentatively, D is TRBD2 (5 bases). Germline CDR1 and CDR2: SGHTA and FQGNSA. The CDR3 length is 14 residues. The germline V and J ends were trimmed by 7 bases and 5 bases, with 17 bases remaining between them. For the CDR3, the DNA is TGTGCCAGCAACAGAGAGGGCCCTCGGGAGACCCAGTACTTC. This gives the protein CASNREGPRETQYF.

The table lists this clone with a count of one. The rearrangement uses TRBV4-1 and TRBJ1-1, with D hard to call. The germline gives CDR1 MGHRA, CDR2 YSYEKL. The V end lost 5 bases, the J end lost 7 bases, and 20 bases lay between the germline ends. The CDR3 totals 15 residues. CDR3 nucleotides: TGCGCCAGCAGCTCCCAACCCGGGCCGGGAATTGAAGCTTTCTTT. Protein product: CASSSQPGPGIEAFF.

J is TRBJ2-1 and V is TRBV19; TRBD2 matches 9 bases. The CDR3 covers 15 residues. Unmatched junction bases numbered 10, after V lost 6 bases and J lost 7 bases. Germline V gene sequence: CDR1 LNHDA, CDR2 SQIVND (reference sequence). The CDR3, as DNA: TGTGCCAGTAGCCGAGCGGGGGGTTTTGGGAATGAGCAGTTCTTC. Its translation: CASSRAGGFGNEQFF.

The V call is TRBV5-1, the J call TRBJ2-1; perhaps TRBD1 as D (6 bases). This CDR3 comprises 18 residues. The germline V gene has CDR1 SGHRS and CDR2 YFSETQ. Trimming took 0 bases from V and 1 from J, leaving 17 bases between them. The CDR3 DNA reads TGCGCCAGCAGCTTGGGTCTCGGGACAAGCCTTTCCTACAATGAGCAGTTCTTC. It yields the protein CASSLGLGTSLSYNEQFF.

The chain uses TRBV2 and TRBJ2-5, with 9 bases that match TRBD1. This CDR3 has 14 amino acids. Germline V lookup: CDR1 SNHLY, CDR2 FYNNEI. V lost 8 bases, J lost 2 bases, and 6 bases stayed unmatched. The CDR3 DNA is TGTGCCAGCCTGGACAGGGGAAGGCAAGAGACCCAGTACTTC. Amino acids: CASLDRGRQETQYF.

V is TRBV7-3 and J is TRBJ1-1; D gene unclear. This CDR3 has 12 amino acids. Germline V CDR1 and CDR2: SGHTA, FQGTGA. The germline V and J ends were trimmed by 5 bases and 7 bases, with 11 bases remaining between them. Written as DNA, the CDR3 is TGTGCCAGCAGCCACCCCGGGAGTGAAGCTTTCTTT. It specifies CASSHPGSEAFF. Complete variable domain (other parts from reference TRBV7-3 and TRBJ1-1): GAGVSQTPSNKVTEKGKYVELRCDPISGHTALYWYRQSLGQGPEFLIYFQGTGAADDSGLPNDRFFAVRPEGSVSTLKIQRTERGDSAVYLCASSHPGSEAFFGQGTRLTVV.

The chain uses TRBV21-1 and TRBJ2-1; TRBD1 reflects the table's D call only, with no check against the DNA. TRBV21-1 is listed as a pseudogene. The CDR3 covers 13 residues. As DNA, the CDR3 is TGTGCCAGCAGGACAGACTCCTACAATGAGCAGTTCTTC. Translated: CASRTDSYNEQFF.

The CDR3 sequence is CATSDLGPGGWGNEQFF. Here the CDR3 DNA reads TGTGCCACCAGTGATCTTGGTCCAGGGGGCTGGGGCAATGAGCAGTTCTTC. V gene TRBV24-1 combines with J gene TRBJ2-1; 8 bases align to TRBD1. The CDR3 length is 17 residues. Germline V gene sequence: CDR1 KGHDR, CDR2 SFDVKD. J was trimmed by 6 bases and V by 3 bases; bases with no gene match: 12.